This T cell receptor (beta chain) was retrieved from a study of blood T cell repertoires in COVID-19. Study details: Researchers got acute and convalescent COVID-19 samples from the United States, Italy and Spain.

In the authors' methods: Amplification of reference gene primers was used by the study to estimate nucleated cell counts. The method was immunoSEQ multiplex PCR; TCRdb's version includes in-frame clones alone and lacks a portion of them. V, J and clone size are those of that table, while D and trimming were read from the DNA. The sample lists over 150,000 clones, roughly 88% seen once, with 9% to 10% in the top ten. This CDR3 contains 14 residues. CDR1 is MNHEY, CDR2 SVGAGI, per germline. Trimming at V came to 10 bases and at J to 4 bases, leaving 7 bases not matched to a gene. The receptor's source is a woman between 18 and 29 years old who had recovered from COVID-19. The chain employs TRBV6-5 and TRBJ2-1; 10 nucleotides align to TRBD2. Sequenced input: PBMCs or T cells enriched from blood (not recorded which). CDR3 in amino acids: CATGDSGRYNEQFF. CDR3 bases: TGTGCCACGGGTGATAGCGGGAGGTACAATGAGCAGTTCTTC.